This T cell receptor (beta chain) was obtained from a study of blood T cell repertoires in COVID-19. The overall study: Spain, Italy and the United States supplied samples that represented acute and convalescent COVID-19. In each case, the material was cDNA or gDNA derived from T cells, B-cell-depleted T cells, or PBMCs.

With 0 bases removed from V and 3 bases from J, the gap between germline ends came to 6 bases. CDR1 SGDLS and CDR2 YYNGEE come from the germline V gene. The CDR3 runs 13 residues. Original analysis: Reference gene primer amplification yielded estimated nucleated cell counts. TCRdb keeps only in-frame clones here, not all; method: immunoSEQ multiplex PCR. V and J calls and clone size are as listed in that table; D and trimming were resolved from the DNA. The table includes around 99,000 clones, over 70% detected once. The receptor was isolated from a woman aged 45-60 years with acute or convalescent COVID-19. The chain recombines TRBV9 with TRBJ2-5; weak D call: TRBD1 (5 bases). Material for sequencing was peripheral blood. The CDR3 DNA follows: TGTGCCAGCAGCGTAGTAGGGGAAGAGACCCAGTACTTC. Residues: CASSVVGEETQYF.